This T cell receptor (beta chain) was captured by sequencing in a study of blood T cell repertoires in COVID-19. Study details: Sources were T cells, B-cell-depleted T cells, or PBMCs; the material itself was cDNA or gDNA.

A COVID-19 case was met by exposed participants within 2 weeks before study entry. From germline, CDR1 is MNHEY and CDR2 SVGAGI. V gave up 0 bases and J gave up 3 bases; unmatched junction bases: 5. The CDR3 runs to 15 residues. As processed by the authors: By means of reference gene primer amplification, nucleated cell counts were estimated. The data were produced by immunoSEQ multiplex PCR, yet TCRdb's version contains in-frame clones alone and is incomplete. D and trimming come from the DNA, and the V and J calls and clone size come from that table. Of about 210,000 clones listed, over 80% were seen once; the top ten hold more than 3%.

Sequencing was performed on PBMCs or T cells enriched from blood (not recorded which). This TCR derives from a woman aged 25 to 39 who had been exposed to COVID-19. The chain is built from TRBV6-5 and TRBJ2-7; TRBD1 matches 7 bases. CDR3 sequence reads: CASSYSGDSFYEQYF. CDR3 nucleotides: TGTGCCAGCAGTTACTCTGGGGACAGTTTCTACGAGCAGTACTTC.